The 4 T cell receptor beta chains given below trace back to one sample, sequenced in a study of shared clonotypes between healthy human individuals. It was CD45RO-negative cells, positively selected for CCR7, that made up naive CD8 cells, with terminally differentiated effector memory CD45RA+ cells excluded. Data came from immunoSEQ multiplex PCR; TCRdb stores just in-frame clones and leaves some out. The sample holds roughly 850,000 clones, about 96% seen once. The sequenced sample consisted of naive CD8+ T cells sorted from blood. The receptors were gathered from a man aged 25-45 years in good health.

The CDR3 nucleotides are TGCGCCAGCAGGGGGAATGAGCAGTTCTTC. It yields the protein CASRGNEQFF. This chain connects TRBV5-1 to TRBJ2-1; D remains unclear. Trimming pared 5 bases from V and 7 bases from J, leaving 4 bases between. CDR3 length equals 10 residues. Looked up from germline, CDR1 is SGHRS and CDR2 is YFSETQ.

The gene calls are TRBV7-9 and TRBJ2-7; possibly TRBD1 for D (6 bases). CDR1 and CDR2 (germline): SEHNR, FQNEAQ (reference sequence). V lost 4 bases to trimming and J lost 3 bases, with 13 bases between them. The CDR3 spans 14 residues. The chain's CDR3 is CASSSQGQIYEQYF. DNA of the CDR3: TGTGCCAGCAGCTCCCAGGGACAAATCTACGAGCAGTACTTC.

The rearrangement joins TRBV7-7 to TRBJ1-1; D not certain. The CDR3 has 17 residues. The germline gives CDR1 SSHAT, CDR2 FNYEAQ (reference sequence). The ends were cut back, 3 bases at V and 4 bases at J, with 21 bases in the middle. The CDR3 DNA reads TGTGCCAGCAGCTTTATACCCAATAGCCTCCCGGCCACTGAAGCTTTCTTT. This sequence encodes CASSFIPNSLPATEAFF.

The V and J genes are TRBV5-1 and TRBJ1-2; 7 bases match TRBD1. This CDR3 region has 14 residues. Trimming removed 5 bases from V and 4 bases from J; junction bases left unmatched: 8. From germline, CDR1 is SGHRS and CDR2 YFSETQ. This CDR3 is CASRPTGSIYGYTF. The CDR3 bases are TGCGCCAGCAGGCCGACAGGGTCAATCTATGGCTACACCTTC.